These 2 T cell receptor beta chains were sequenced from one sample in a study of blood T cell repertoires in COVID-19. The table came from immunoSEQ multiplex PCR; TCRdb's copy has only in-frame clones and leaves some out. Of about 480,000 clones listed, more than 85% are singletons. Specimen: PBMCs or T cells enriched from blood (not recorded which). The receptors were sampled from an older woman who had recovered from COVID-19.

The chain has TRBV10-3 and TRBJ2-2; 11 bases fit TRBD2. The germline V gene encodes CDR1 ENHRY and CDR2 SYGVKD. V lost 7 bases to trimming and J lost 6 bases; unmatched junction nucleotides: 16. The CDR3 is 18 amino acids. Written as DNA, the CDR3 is TGTGCCATCACGCGAACATCATTCTTAGCGGGGGGGCCCGGGGAGCTGTTTTTT. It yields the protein CAITRTSFLAGGPGELFF.

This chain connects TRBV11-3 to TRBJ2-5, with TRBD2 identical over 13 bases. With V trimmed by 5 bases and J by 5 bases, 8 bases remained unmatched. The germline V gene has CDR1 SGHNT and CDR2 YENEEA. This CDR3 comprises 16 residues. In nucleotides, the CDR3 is TGTGCCAGCAGCGAAGCACTAGCGGGGGGGCTGGAGACCCAGTACTTC. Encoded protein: CASSEALAGGLETQYF.